Listed below are T cell receptor beta chains from one sample, sequenced in a study of blood T cell repertoires in COVID-19. TCRdb's copy holds only in-frame clones and misses some; the assay was immunoSEQ multiplex PCR. The sample yields about 300,000 clones, 70% to 90% seen once. The material sequenced was PBMCs or T cells enriched from blood (not recorded which). The receptors here all came from a man aged 30 to 39 who had recovered from COVID-19. CDR3s include the opening cysteine and the closing phenylalanine or tryptophan. The D gene is left open where the match is weak. Size is omitted from some rows. Given values are once, few, many or a class for expanded clones.

D: TRBD2
size: .
V: TRBV7-2
J: TRBJ2-5
DNA: TGTGCCAGCAGCACTCAACTAGCGGGGGGCGGTCAAGAGACCCAGTACTTC
CDR3: CASSTQLAGGGQETQYF

D: TRBD1
size: .
V: TRBV5-4
J: TRBJ2-3
DNA: TGTGCCAGCAGCTATCGGACAGGAAGCACAGATACGCAGTATTTT
CDR3: CASSYRTGSTDTQYF

D: TRBD1
size: once
V: TRBV6-2/TRBV6-3
J: TRBJ1-5
DNA: TGTGCCAGCAGTCGCCCGGACAGGGGCAATCAGCCCCAGCATTTT
CDR3: CASSRPDRGNQPQHF

D: TRBD1
size: .
V: TRBV5-1
J: TRBJ1-1
DNA: TGCGCCAGCAGCTTGATTCGACAGGGGAGGGTCATGAACACTGAAGCTTTCTTT
CDR3: CASSLIRQGRVMNTEAFF

D: .
size: once
V: TRBV11-3
J: TRBJ2-1
DNA: TGTGCCAGCAGCTTACGGGGGTATTACAATGAGCAGTTCTTC
CDR3: CASSLRGYYNEQFF

D: .
size: .
V: TRBV5-1
J: TRBJ1-6
DNA: TGCGCCAGCAGCTCCACAGGGTCGGCCCTCCACTTT
CDR3: CASSSTGSALHF

D: TRBD2
size: .
V: TRBV28
J: TRBJ2-1
DNA: TGTGCCAGCAATACTCATTTAGCGGGAGTGGTAAATGAGCAGTTCTTC
CDR3: CASNTHLAGVVNEQFF

D: TRBD2
size: .
V: TRBV18
J: TRBJ2-3
DNA: TGTGCCAGCTCACCCGCGGGACTAGCGACAGATACGCAGTATTTT
CDR3: CASSPAGLATDTQYF

D: TRBD2
size: once
V: TRBV9
J: TRBJ2-1
DNA: TGTGCCAGCAGCGTAGAACTAGCGGGCGATTATTACAATGAGCAGTTCTTC
CDR3: CASSVELAGDYYNEQFF

D: TRBD1
size: .
V: TRBV3-1/TRBV3-2
J: TRBJ1-1
DNA: TGTGCCAGCAGCCAAGGGGGACAGTTCCTACCTATGAACACTGAAGCTTTCTTT
CDR3: CASSQGGQFLPMNTEAFF

D: TRBD1
size: .
V: TRBV3-1/TRBV3-2
J: TRBJ2-7
DNA: TGTGCCAGCAGCTACCGGGACAGGGGGCGAGGCGAGCAGTACTTC
CDR3: CASSYRDRGRGEQYF

D: TRBD1
size: .
V: TRBV27
J: TRBJ2-1
DNA: TGTGCCAGCAGTATGGGACAGGTCTACCCCCTCTCCTACAATGAGCAGTTCTTC
CDR3: CASSMGQVYPLSYNEQFF

D: .
size: .
V: TRBV4-2
J: TRBJ2-7
DNA: TGTGCCAGCAGCCAAGGGGACGGAGGGTTGGGCGAGCAGTACTTC
CDR3: CASSQGDGGLGEQYF

D: TRBD1
size: .
V: TRBV7-9
J: TRBJ1-1
DNA: TGTGCCAGCAGCACCGACAGGGCGCCTATGAACACTGAAGCTTTCTTT
CDR3: CASSTDRAPMNTEAFF

D: .
size: few
V: TRBV7-9
J: TRBJ2-2
DNA: TGTGCCAGCAGCCCCGGACAGCCAAGAACCGGGGAGCTGTTTTTT
CDR3: CASSPGQPRTGELFF

D: TRBD1
size: .
V: TRBV9
J: TRBJ1-1
DNA: TGTGCCAGCAGCGTACAGCAGGGGGCCTTGACTGAAGCTTTCTTT
CDR3: CASSVQQGALTEAFF

D: TRBD1
size: .
V: TRBV5-1
J: TRBJ1-1
DNA: TGCGCCAGCAGCGGCGGACAGGGAATGAACACTGAAGCTTTCTTT
CDR3: CASSGGQGMNTEAFF

D: TRBD1
size: .
V: TRBV5-4
J: TRBJ2-7
DNA: TGTGCCAGCAGCACCCGACAGGGGTCGTCCTACGAGCAGTACTTC
CDR3: CASSTRQGSSYEQYF

D: .
size: .
V: TRBV5-4
J: TRBJ2-3
DNA: TGTGCCAGCAGCCTAAATAGGGGGAGCACAGATACGCAGTATTTT
CDR3: CASSLNRGSTDTQYF

D: .
size: .
V: TRBV7-2
J: TRBJ2-7
DNA: TGTGCCAGCAGCTCCCCGGAGCTATACGAGCAGTACTTC
CDR3: CASSSPELYEQYF

D: .
size: .
V: TRBV6-5
J: TRBJ1-2
DNA: TGTGCCAGCCGACAGGACAATGGCTACACCTTC
CDR3: CASRQDNGYTF

D: .
size: .
V: TRBV18
J: TRBJ1-2
DNA: TGTGCCAGCTCCCAGCGGCGGACAGAGAAGAACTATGGCTACACCTTC
CDR3: CASSQRRTEKNYGYTF

D: TRBD1
size: .
V: TRBV10-3
J: TRBJ2-5
DNA: TGTGCCGTTGCGGGACAGGGGTCGGAGACCCAGTACTTC
CDR3: CAVAGQGSETQYF

D: TRBD1
size: few
V: TRBV30
J: TRBJ1-2
DNA: TGTGCCTGGAGGCAGGGGGTCGGCTATGGCTACACCTTC
CDR3: CAWRQGVGYGYTF

D: TRBD1
size: .
V: TRBV28
J: TRBJ2-3
DNA: TGTGCCAGCAGCCTTTGGGGACAGACTAGCACAGATACGCAGTATTTT
CDR3: CASSLWGQTSTDTQYF

D: .
size: .
V: TRBV4-1
J: TRBJ1-4
DNA: TGCGCCAGCAGCCCCTTCGACGGGTGGACTAATGAAAAACTGTTTTTT
CDR3: CASSPFDGWTNEKLFF

D: .
size: .
V: TRBV7-2
J: TRBJ2-4
DNA: TGTGCCAGCAGCCGACTCGCCAAAAACATTCAGTACTTC
CDR3: CASSRLAKNIQYF

D: TRBD2
size: .
V: TRBV18
J: TRBJ2-5
DNA: TGTGCCAGCTCCCCCGGGACGGCCCGGACTAGCGGAGAGACCCAGTACTTC
CDR3: CASSPGTARTSGETQYF

D: .
size: .
V: TRBV2
J: TRBJ1-1
DNA: TGTGCCAGCAGTGTATTACAGGGGAACACTGAAGCTTTCTTT
CDR3: CASSVLQGNTEAFF

D: .
size: .
V: TRBV24-1
J: TRBJ2-5
DNA: TGTGCCACCAGTGCAGGCGCAGGGCGGGAGACCCAGTACTTC
CDR3: CATSAGAGRETQYF

D: .
size: .
V: TRBV19
J: TRBJ1-1
DNA: TGTGCCAGTAGTATAGGCGTTCTGAACACTGAAGCTTTCTTT
CDR3: CASSIGVLNTEAFF

D: TRBD1
size: .
V: TRBV10-3
J: TRBJ2-1
DNA: TGTGCCATCAGGGGAACTCTCCCCACGGCAGGGGGTGACAATGAGCAGTTCTTC
CDR3: CAIRGTLPTAGGDNEQFF

D: .
size: .
V: TRBV2
J: TRBJ1-5
DNA: TGTGCCAGCAGTGAAGGCAGGGATCAGCCCCAGCATTTT
CDR3: CASSEGRDQPQHF

D: TRBD2
size: .
V: TRBV7-6
J: TRBJ2-1
DNA: TGTGCCAGCAGCCCGCTAGCGGGGGGGTCAGGTGAGCAGTTCTTC
CDR3: CASSPLAGGSGEQFF

D: TRBD2
size: .
V: TRBV7-6
J: TRBJ2-2
DNA: TGTGCCAGCAGCCTAGCGGGGGGGGACACCGGGGAGCTGTTTTTT
CDR3: CASSLAGGDTGELFF